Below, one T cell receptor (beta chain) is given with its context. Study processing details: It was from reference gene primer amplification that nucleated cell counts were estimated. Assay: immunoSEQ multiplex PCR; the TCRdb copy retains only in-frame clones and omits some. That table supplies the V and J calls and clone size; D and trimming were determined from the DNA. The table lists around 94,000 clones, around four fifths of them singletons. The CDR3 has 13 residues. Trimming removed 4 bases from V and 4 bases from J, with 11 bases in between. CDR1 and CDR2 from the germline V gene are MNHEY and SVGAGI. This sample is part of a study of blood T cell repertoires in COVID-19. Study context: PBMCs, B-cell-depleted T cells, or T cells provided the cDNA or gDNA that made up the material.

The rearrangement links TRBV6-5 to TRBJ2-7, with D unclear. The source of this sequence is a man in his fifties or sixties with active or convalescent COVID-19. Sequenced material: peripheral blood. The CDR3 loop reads CASSSHTRYEQYF. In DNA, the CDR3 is TGTGCCAGCAGTTCCCACACCCGTTACGAGCAGTACTTC.